This T cell receptor beta chain was retrieved from a study of Graves' ophthalmopathy and Graves' hyperthyroidism. Amplified material comprised TCR beta CDR3 regions derived from RNA transcripts. Amplification began with first-round RT-PCR using HTBI primers, then second-round multiplex PCR was performed. MiXCR was run by TCRdb on the multiplex PCR reads, yielding one entry per CDR3 protein. The table records 300,000 to 400,000 distinct CDR3 sequences, around a sixth of them present only once. This clonotype was detected ten times or more. V was clipped by 2 bases and J by 7 bases; unmatched bases: 8. The CDR3 length is 14 residues. Germline V gene sequence: CDR1 DFQATT, CDR2 SNEGSKA (reference sequence).

The receptor was isolated from an adult man with Graves' ophthalmopathy. The chain joins TRBV20-1 to TRBJ1-2, with 9 bases lining up with TRBD1. The sample was peripheral blood. The CDR3 here is CSARQLQGALGYTF. CDR3 bases: TGCAGTGCTAGACAACTACAGGGGGCACTTGGCTACACCTTC.